The 16 T cell receptor beta chains reported below all come from one sample, sequenced in a study of blood T cell repertoires in COVID-19. TCRdb's copy holds only in-frame clones and misses some; the assay was immunoSEQ multiplex PCR. The table includes 200,000 to 250,000 clones, over 70% detected once. The sequencing sample was made of peripheral blood. Every receptor here comes from a woman aged 70-85 years with acute or convalescent COVID-19.

The genes are TRBV18 and TRBJ2-1; 10 bases are shared with TRBD1. The junction had 7 bases not matched to a gene; V was cut back by 6 bases and J by 8 bases. Germline-derived CDR1 and CDR2 are KGHSH and LQKENI. The CDR3 is 14 amino acids. The DNA of the CDR3 is TGTGCCAGCTCGCGAGACAGGGGGCCGTATGAGCAGTTCTTC. Its translation: CASSRDRGPYEQFF.

V gene TRBV3-1 (or the pseudogene TRBV3-2) combines with J gene TRBJ1-5, with D maybe TRBD1 (5 bases). From germline, CDR1 is LGHDT and CDR2 YNNKEL (reference sequence). Trimming stripped 1 base from V and 4 bases from J, with 11 bases between. This CDR3 contains 15 residues. The CDR3 DNA follows: TGTGCCAGCAGCCAAGGGGCGGGGCTAAATCAGCCCCAGCATTTT. This gives the protein CASSQGAGLNQPQHF.

The chain carries TRBV12-2 and TRBJ1-3; the tabulated D call, TRBD1, remains unverified against the DNA. TRBV12-2 is assigned pseudogene status. The CDR3 length is 18 residues. CDR3 in DNA: TGTGCAAGTCGCTTCGTCGACAGGGGTTCCTTCTCTGGAAACACCATATATTTT. Residues: CASRFVDRGSFSGNTIYF.

The chain links TRBV9 to TRBJ2-5, with 9 bases matching TRBD1. CDR1 and CDR2 from the germline V gene are SGDLS and YYNGEE. Losses at the gene ends were 4 bases for V and 5 bases for J; bases not matched to a gene: 9. This CDR3 spans 15 amino acids. Written as DNA, the CDR3 is TGTGCCAGCAGCCCCCCCGGGACAGGGTCTGAGACCCAGTACTTC. It yields the protein CASSPPGTGSETQYF.

The chain has TRBV5-8 and TRBJ1-2, with D unresolved. CDR3 length: 12 residues. In germline, CDR1 is SGHTS, CDR2 YDEGEE. Deletions cut 0 bases from V and 4 bases from J, with 4 bases between. CDR3 protein: CASSLATYGYTF. The CDR3 DNA reads as TGTGCCAGCAGCTTGGCTACCTATGGCTACACCTTC.

In its sample, this clone was seen once. This chain links TRBV5-8 with TRBJ1-2; tentatively, D is TRBD1 (6 bases). V lost 0 bases and J 4 bases, leaving 13 bases between the germline ends. Germline V lookup: CDR1 SGHTS, CDR2 YDEGEE. This CDR3 contains 15 residues. CDR3 nucleotides: TGTGCCAGCAGCTTGGGGCAGGGGAGGGTCTATGGCTACACCTTC. Encoded protein: CASSLGQGRVYGYTF.

The chain carries TRBV29-1 and TRBJ2-5, with TRBD2 matching 8 bases. The CDR3 is made up of 12 amino acids. Trimming at V came to 4 bases and at J to 5 bases, leaving 3 bases not matched to a gene. Germline V gene data show CDR1 as SQVTM and CDR2 as ANQGSEA. The CDR3 loop reads CSVVRGGETQYF. The CDR3, as DNA: TGCAGCGTTGTTCGGGGGGGGGAGACCCAGTACTTC.

CDR3 nucleotide sequence: TGTGCCAGCGGGCGGGGGTACCAAGAGACCCAGTACTTC. Its protein is CASGRGYQETQYF. This chain uses TRBV7-2 with TRBJ2-5, with 7 bases fitting TRBD2. Losses at the gene ends were 8 bases for V and 0 bases for J; bases not matched to a gene: 3. There are 13 residues in the CDR3. Per germline, CDR1 SGHTA and CDR2 FQGNSA.

This clone was detected once. J is TRBJ2-7 and V is TRBV27; 7 bases fit TRBD1. The germline gives CDR1 MNHEY, CDR2 SMNVEV (reference sequence). Trimming took 5 bases from V and 2 from J; bases not matched to a gene: 12. The CDR3 runs to 16 residues. CDR3 DNA: TGTGCCAGCAGTCCCTCAACCGGACAGGTCGCCTACGAGCAGTACTTC. This translates into CASSPSTGQVAYEQYF.

The CDR3 DNA sequence: TGTGCCAGCAGTACTCAGGGAGGGACGGGTAATTCACCCCTCCACTTT. The encoded protein is CASSTQGGTGNSPLHF. The V and J genes are TRBV7-8 and TRBJ1-6, with D perhaps matching TRBD1 (5 bases). Between the trimmed V and J ends, which lost 6 bases and 6 bases, there was a span of 18 bases. The CDR3 has 16 residues. Germline assignment: CDR1 SGHVS and CDR2 FQNEAQ.

This clone was seen a few times. The V gene is TRBV14, the J gene TRBJ2-1; D call uncertain. This CDR3 has 14 amino acids. Germline values: CDR1 SGHDN, CDR2 FVKESK. V shed 5 bases and J shed 8 bases, with 16 bases lying between them. CDR3: CASSSLEPPHEQFF. In DNA form, the CDR3 reads TGTGCCAGCAGCTCTCTAGAACCCCCACATGAGCAGTTCTTC.

In regard to this clone: Given a much more abundant clone one base away, this may be a read error. This chain links TRBV27 with TRBJ2-3; D gene uncertain. The CDR3 loop spans 12 amino acids. Germline CDR1 is MNHEY and CDR2 is SMNVEV (reference sequence). The V end was cut by 5 bases, the J end by 2 bases, with 5 bases between. For the CDR3, the DNA is TGTGCCAGCAGTCCCAACACAGATACGCAGTATTTT. Translation gives CASSPNTDTQYF.

V is TRBV5-1 and J is TRBJ2-3, with 7 bases identical to TRBD1. Germline V CDR1 and CDR2: SGHRS, YFSETQ. This CDR3 region has 13 residues. V was pared by 5 bases and J by 3 bases, with 3 bases of the junction left unmatched. The CDR3 DNA reads as TGCGCCAGCAGACGGGACAGTACAGATACGCAGTATTTT. It translates to CASRRDSTDTQYF.

The table lists this clone with a few counts. The V gene is TRBV9, the J gene TRBJ2-2; tentatively, D is TRBD2 (7 bases). This CDR3 is 16 amino acids long. With 1 base removed from V and 0 bases from J, the gap between germline ends came to 10 bases. Germline CDR1 and CDR2: SGDLS and YYNGEE. The CDR3 here is CASSVREGANTGELFF. The CDR3 DNA reads as TGTGCCAGCAGCGTAAGGGAGGGGGCGAACACCGGGGAGCTGTTTTTT.

This clone has a handful of counts. This chain joins TRBV6-1 and TRBJ1-5; perhaps TRBD1 as D (6 bases). V was pared by 0 bases and J by 3 bases, with 18 bases between. CDR3 length equals 18 residues. Germline assignment: CDR1 MNHNS and CDR2 SASEGT. The CDR3 DNA follows: TGTGCCAGCAGTGAAGCTAATAGTTGGGGGCTGAACAATCAGCCCCAGCATTTT. Protein product: CASSEANSWGLNNQPQHF.

The chain uses TRBV19 and TRBJ2-5, with 7 bases matching TRBD1. V was clipped by 6 bases and J by 1 base; unmatched bases: 5. The CDR3 has 14 amino acids. Germline-derived CDR1 and CDR2 are LNHDA and SQIVND (reference sequence). The CDR3 reads CASSRDSFQETQYF. The CDR3 nucleotides are TGTGCCAGTAGCCGGGACAGTTTCCAAGAGACCCAGTACTTC. The whole variable domain, remainder taken from reference TRBV19 and TRBJ2-5, is DGGITQSPKYLFRKEGQNVTLSCEQNLNHDAMYWYRQDPGQGLRLIYYSQIVNDFQKGDIAEGYSVSREKKESFPLTVTSAQKNPTAFYLCASSRDSFQETQYFGPGTRLLVL.